One sample yielded the 31 T cell receptor beta chains listed below, sequenced in a study of T cell clonality in common variable immunodeficiency. Clones were sequenced by immunoSEQ multiplex PCR, and TCRdb holds only the in-frame ones, with some missing. The sample contains 35,000 to 55,000 clones, none of them singletons. The specimen was peripheral blood mononuclear cells. These receptors came from a person between 18 and 75 years old in good health.

This clone was found many times. CDR3 in amino acids: CASSLSRQGISSLKSYEQYF. The sequenced part of the CDR3 DNA is TGTGCCAGCAGTTTGAGTCGACAGGGTATTTCGTCCCTCAAATCCTACGAG. This sequence joins TRBV28 and TRBJ2-7, with 7 nucleotides matching TRBD1. The CDR3 end is not reached by the read, which stops 3 residues before it; the germline J gene fills it in. Germline assignment: CDR1 MDHEN and CDR2 SYDVKM. The CDR3 covers 20 residues. With V trimmed by 3 bases and J by 1 base, 21 bases remained unmatched. The full variable domain, rest sourced from reference TRBV28 and TRBJ2-7, is DVKVTQSSRYLVKRTGEKVFLECVQDMDHENMFWYRQDPGLGLRLIYFSYDVKMKEKGDIPEGYSVSREKKERFSLILESASTNQTSMYLCASSLSRQGISSLKSYEQYFGPGTRLTVT.

This clone was seen many times. Coverage ceases 3 residues before the CDR3 finishes, and the germline J gene fills in the end. The gene calls are TRBV14 and TRBJ2-7; the D gene is possibly TRBD1 (6 bases). Germline CDR1 and CDR2: SGHDN and FVKESK. This CDR3 has 14 amino acids. V was clipped by 3 bases and J by 0 bases, with 9 bases between them. Partial CDR3 DNA: TGTGCCAGCAGCCACAGGGGTCCCTCCTACGAG. Its translation is CASSHRGPSYE. The CDR3 as a whole reads CASSHRGPSYEQYF. Full variable domain (remainder filled in from reference TRBV14 and TRBJ2-7): EAGVTQFPSHSVIEKGQTVTLRCDPISGHDNLYWYRRVMGKEIKFLLHFVKESKQDESGMPNNRFLAERTGGTYSTLKVQPAELEDSGVYFCASSHRGPSYEQYFGPGTRLTVT.

This clone was observed many times. The sequence runs out 3 residues before the end of the CDR3; the remainder is reconstructed from the germline J gene. V usage is TRBV28 and J usage is TRBJ1-5; D is ambiguous. V was shortened by 3 bases and J by 0 bases, with 9 bases between the two germline ends. CDR3 size: 15 residues. Germline loops: CDR1 MDHEN, CDR2 SYDVKM. The CDR3: CASSLSQYSNQPQHF. Partial CDR3 DNA: TGTGCCAGCAGTTTGTCCCAGTATAGCAATCAGCCC. Looking up the rest from reference TRBV28 and TRBJ1-5 gives the full variable domain: DVKVTQSSRYLVKRTGEKVFLECVQDMDHENMFWYRQDPGLGLRLIYFSYDVKMKEKGDIPEGYSVSREKKERFSLILESASTNQTSMYLCASSLSQYSNQPQHFGDGTRLSIL.

At least ten counts were recorded for this clone. With the read ending 3 residues before the CDR3 end, the germline J gene is used to fill in that end. The genes are TRBV30 and TRBJ1-3; D unresolved. The CDR3 length is 10 residues. V dropped 7 bases and J dropped 6 bases, with 7 bases sitting between them. Germline V gives CDR1 GTSNPN, CDR2 SVGIG (reference sequence). CDR3 sequence: CALGQNTIYF. CDR3 bases read: TGTGCCTTGGGCCAAAACACC.

This clone has ten or more counts. The read ends 3 residues before the CDR3 terminus; that terminus is restored from the germline J gene. The V and J genes are TRBV6-2 or TRBV6-3 and TRBJ2-1, with 9 bases fitting TRBD2. This CDR3 is built from 14 residues. V trimming: 6 bases; J trimming: 9 bases; junction bases outside the gene matches: 9. Germline loops: CDR1 MNHEY, CDR2 SVGEGT. Incomplete CDR3 DNA: TGTGCCAGCAGCCCCCAGCGGGGGGTTGGTGAG. Its protein product is CASSPQRGVGE. The full CDR3 protein reads CASSPQRGVGEQFF.

This clone came up many times. The read halts 3 residues ahead of the CDR3 end, with the missing end drawn from the germline J gene. V gene TRBV29-1 combines with J gene TRBJ1-1, with a weak D call TRBD1 (5 bases). This CDR3 spans 14 amino acids. The germline V and J ends were trimmed by 7 bases and 0 bases, with 15 bases remaining between them. Germline V gene sequence: CDR1 SQVTM, CDR2 ANQGSEA. The CDR3 DNA, read in part, is TGCAGCGCCCGTCCCCCAGGGTTGAACACTGAA. Its translation: CSARPPGLNTE. The complete CDR3 sequence is CSARPPGLNTEAFF.

In its sample, this clone was seen many times. The CDR3 is cut off 3 residues early in the read; its end comes from the germline J gene. V gene TRBV9 combines with J gene TRBJ1-2; 7 bases fit TRBD1. Germline CDR1 and CDR2: SGDLS and YYNGEE. The CDR3 contains 16 residues. With V trimmed by 3 bases and J by 2 bases, 10 bases remained unmatched. The CDR3 loop is CASSAEPGQTNYGYTF. CDR3 DNA (partial): TGTGCCAGCAGCGCGGAGCCGGGACAGACAAACTATGGC.

As for this clone: The junction departs from the called germline gene at one end, perhaps through a read error. The read finishes 3 residues shy of the CDR3 end, and the germline J gene is used to complete it. V gene TRBV7-3 combines with J gene TRBJ2-1; TRBD2 aligns across 9 bases. The CDR3 contains 16 residues. Germline CDR1 reads SGHTA; CDR2 reads FQGTGA. The part of the CDR3 DNA that was read is TGTTCCAGCAGCTTTTCTACGAGCGGGAGGTTAAATGAG. This gives the protein CSSSFSTSGRLNE. The CDR3 as a whole reads CSSSFSTSGRLNEQFF.

This clone was picked up many times. The read ends 3 residues shy of where the CDR3 ends; the end is completed using the germline J gene. This rearrangement joins TRBV9 to TRBJ2-1; tentatively, D is TRBD2 (5 bases). The germline V gene encodes CDR1 SGDLS and CDR2 YYNGEE. Deletions cut 2 bases from V and 5 bases from J, with 5 bases between. The CDR3 runs to 12 residues. CDR3 in amino acids: CASSVGDNEQFF. The sequenced part of the CDR3 DNA is TGTGCCAGCAGCGTCGGGGACAATGAG.

This clone was seen ten or more times. With the read ending 3 residues before the CDR3 end, the germline J gene is used to fill in that end. V is TRBV20-1 and J is TRBJ2-5; D unresolved. Germline CDR1 is DFQATT and CDR2 is SNEGSKA (reference sequence). Trimming left V 0 bases short and J 4 bases short, with 3 bases between. The CDR3 has 11 residues. CDR3 DNA, as far as it was read: TGCAGTGCTAGAGAAGGAGAGACC. Amino acid sequence: CSAREGET. The full CDR3 protein reads CSAREGETQYF.

This clone was recorded many times. Read data end 3 residues before the CDR3 end; the end is taken from the germline J gene. The chain recombines TRBV29-1 with TRBJ2-1; TRBD2 matches 8 bases. Germline CDR1 is SQVTM and CDR2 is ANQGSEA. V was clipped by 6 bases and J by 9 bases; unmatched bases: 13. The CDR3 spans 14 residues. CDR3 sequence reads: CSVDPERELSEQFF. CDR3 DNA, as far as it was read: TGCAGCGTGGACCCGGAGCGGGAGTTAAGTGAG.

At least ten counts were recorded for this clone. The CDR3 end is not reached by the read, which stops 3 residues before it; the germline J gene fills it in. The chain has TRBV19 and TRBJ1-5; 9 bases match TRBD1. The CDR3 extends over 15 amino acids. V trimming: 1 base; J trimming: 4 bases; junction bases outside the gene matches: 2. Germline V gene sequence: CDR1 LNHDA, CDR2 SQIVND (reference sequence). CDR3 DNA (partial): TGTGCCAGTAGTATAGGACAGGGGGTAAATCAGCCC. Protein product: CASSIGQGVNQP. The entire CDR3 protein reads CASSIGQGVNQPQHF.

This clone was recorded many times. The read falls 3 residues short of the CDR3 end, and the missing part is taken from the germline J gene. V and J are TRBV19 and TRBJ1-5, with 8 nucleotides matching TRBD1. Trimming at V came to 3 bases and at J to 7 bases, leaving 5 bases not matched to a gene. Germline CDR1 reads LNHDA; CDR2 reads SQIVND (reference sequence). The CDR3 runs to 14 residues. This CDR3 is CASSIGQGGQPQHF. The sequenced CDR3 bases are TGTGCCAGTAGTATCGGACAGGGAGGGCAGCCC. Filled out from reference TRBV19 and TRBJ1-5, the complete variable domain reads DGGITQSPKYLFRKEGQNVTLSCEQNLNHDAMYWYRQDPGQGLRLIYYSQIVNDFQKGDIAEGYSVSREKKESFPLTVTSAQKNPTAFYLCASSIGQGGQPQHFGDGTRLSIL.

This clone was observed at least ten times. The read stops 3 residues short of the end of the CDR3; the missing end is completed from the germline J gene. The V call is TRBV9, the J call TRBJ1-3; 8 positions agree with TRBD1. V lost 7 bases and J lost 0; bases outside the gene matches: 15. CDR1 is SGDLS, CDR2 YYNGEE, per germline. The CDR3 extends over 18 amino acids. The CDR3 protein is CASDRAGGLDTSGNTIYF. CDR3 bases read: TGTGCCAGCGACCGGGCAGGGGGCCTTGATACCTCTGGAAACACC. Supplemented by reference TRBV9 and TRBJ1-3, the full variable domain reads DSGVTQTPKHLITATGQRVTLRCSPRSGDLSVYWYQQSLDQGLQFLIQYYNGEERAKGNILERFSAQQFPDLHSELNLSSLELGDSALYFCASDRAGGLDTSGNTIYFGEGSWLTVV.

This clone was recorded many times. The CDR3 extends 3 residues past the end of the read, so its final part is completed from the germline J gene. The rearrangement uses TRBV19 and TRBJ2-1; 9 bases line up with TRBD2. V was pared by 6 bases and J by 7 bases, with 7 bases of the junction left unmatched. The V gene's germline CDR1 is LNHDA and CDR2 SQIVND (reference sequence). CDR3 length: 14 amino acids. The sequenced part of the CDR3 DNA is TGTGCCAGTAGGATGGGGACTAGCCTTAATGAG. As protein: CASRMGTSLNE. The whole CDR3 sequence reads CASRMGTSLNEQFF.

This clone was counted between two and nine times. The observed sequence ends 3 residues before the CDR3 terminus, with the missing tail filled in from the germline J gene. The J gene is TRBJ1-2, the V gene TRBV7-4, with TRBD1 matching over 7 bases. The J segment lost 4 bases and the V segment lost 5 bases, leaving 10 bases of the junction unmatched. CDR3 length equals 15 residues. From germline, CDR1 is SGHVT and CDR2 SQSDAQ. CDR3 protein: CASSGRGARSYGYTF. The DNA read from the CDR3 is TGTGCCAGCAGCGGCAGGGGGGCGCGGAGCTATGGC.

A few counts support this clone. Coverage ceases 3 residues before the CDR3 finishes, and the germline J gene fills in the end. This chain links TRBV27 with TRBJ2-7; no clear D. This CDR3 contains 15 residues. Deletions cut 2 bases from V and 0 bases from J, with 11 bases between. Per the germline V gene, CDR1 is MNHEY and CDR2 is SMNVEV (reference sequence). The sequenced CDR3 bases are TGTGCCAGCAGTTTACTTTCACAGAACTCCTACGAG. It encodes CASSLLSQNSYE. The entire CDR3 protein reads CASSLLSQNSYEQYF.

This clone was detected many times. The CDR3 end is not reached by the read, which stops 3 residues before it; the germline J gene fills it in. V is TRBV20-1 and J is TRBJ2-7, with 14 bases aligning to TRBD2. CDR3 length: 15 residues. Trimming cost V 2 bases and J 3 bases; bases outside gene matches: 3. Germline-derived CDR1 and CDR2 are DFQATT and SNEGSKA (reference sequence). This CDR3 reads CSARPTSGGDYEQYF. The sequenced CDR3 bases are TGCAGTGCTAGACCGACTAGCGGGGGGGACTACGAG.

This clone was picked up many times. With the read ending 3 residues before the CDR3 end, the germline J gene is used to fill in that end. The V call is TRBV6-4, the J call TRBJ2-1; 11 nucleotides agree with TRBD2. V lost 4 bases to trimming and J lost 5 bases; unmatched junction nucleotides: 1. CDR3 size: 14 residues. Germline assignment: CDR1 MRHNA and CDR2 SNTAGT. Partial CDR3 DNA: TGTGCCAGCAGTGGACTAGCGGGAAACAATGAG. Amino acid sequence: CASSGLAGNNE. The whole CDR3 region reads CASSGLAGNNEQFF.

This clone was seen at least ten times. Sequencing ends 3 residues short of the CDR3 end; the germline J gene provides the rest. The chain joins TRBV2 to TRBJ2-5; no firm D call. The CDR3 runs 15 residues. V dropped 0 bases and J dropped 4 bases, with 12 bases sitting between them. Germline V gene lookup returns CDR1 SNHLY and CDR2 FYNNEI. The CDR3 loop is CASSEALGVRETQYF. The part of the CDR3 DNA that was read is TGTGCCAGCAGTGAAGCGCTAGGTGTCCGAGAGACC.

This clone was recorded at least ten times. The read halts 3 residues ahead of the CDR3 end, with the missing end drawn from the germline J gene. The rearrangement joins TRBV19 to TRBJ2-5; 8 bases fit TRBD1. The CDR3 covers 16 residues. V was pared by 2 bases and J by 2 bases, with 7 bases of the junction left unmatched. Germline CDR1 and CDR2: LNHDA and SQIVND (reference sequence). CDR3 DNA, as far as it was read: TGTGCCAGTAGTATATCAGGGGGCGCAGGGCAAGAGACC. Amino acid sequence: CASSISGGAGQET. The whole CDR3 sequence is CASSISGGAGQETQYF.

In this sample, this clone turned up many times. The CDR3 end falls 3 residues outside the read, so it is completed with the germline J gene. This chain joins TRBV4-1 and TRBJ2-7, with 7 bases that match TRBD2. Germline CDR1 reads MGHRA; CDR2 reads YSYEKL. The junction had 13 bases not matched to a gene; V was cut back by 1 base and J by 4 bases. The CDR3 spans 17 residues. CDR3 bases read: TGCGCCAGCAGCCAAGTCGGGAGGCGGGGTAGCGATTACGAG. Translating gives CASSQVGRRGSDYE. The CDR3 reads in full as CASSQVGRRGSDYEQYF.

This clone has ten or more counts. The CDR3 end falls 3 residues outside the read, so it is completed with the germline J gene. The sample has other DNA sequences that encode this CDR3 too. The V gene is TRBV5-1, the J gene TRBJ2-7; TRBD2 matches at 12 bases. The CDR3 length is 15 residues. Germline CDR1 reads SGHRS; CDR2 reads YFSETQ. Trimming cost V 4 bases and J 2 bases; bases outside gene matches: 4. The part of the CDR3 DNA that was read is TGCGCCAGCAGCCTCGGACTAGCGGGGACCTACGAG. Protein product: CASSLGLAGTYE. The entire CDR3 sequence reads CASSLGLAGTYEQYF.

This clone occurred a few times. CDR3 amino acids: CSARQGHEQYF. The CDR3 DNA, read in part, is TGCAGTGCTAGACAGGGGCACGAG. The gene calls are TRBV20-1 and TRBJ2-7; tentative D call: TRBD1 (6 bases). The read gets to within 3 residues of the CDR3 end, and the germline J gene fills in the rest. Germline assignment: CDR1 DFQATT and CDR2 SNEGSKA (reference sequence). Trimming removed 2 bases from V and 5 bases from J, with 7 bases in between. The CDR3 length is 11 residues.

This clone was found many times. The sequence runs out 3 residues before the end of the CDR3; the remainder is reconstructed from the germline J gene. V usage is TRBV20-1 and J usage is TRBJ2-1; D possibly corresponds to TRBD2 (6 bases). CDR3 length: 15 residues. The V gene's germline CDR1 is DFQATT and CDR2 SNEGSKA (reference sequence). The V gene lost 6 bases and the J gene lost 4 bases, with 19 bases spanning the gap. The CDR3 loop reads CSAEQTRGGYNEQFF. CDR3 DNA (partial): TGCAGTGCAGAACAGACTAGAGGAGGATACAATGAG.

In this sample, this clone turned up many times. The sequence runs out 3 residues before the end of the CDR3; the remainder is reconstructed from the germline J gene. This chain joins TRBV19 and TRBJ2-6; 9 bases map to TRBD1. The CDR3 is 17 amino acids. The V gene end was trimmed by 5 bases and the J gene end by 0 bases; junction bases not matched to a gene: 5. CDR1 and CDR2 (germline): LNHDA, SQIVND (reference sequence). CDR3 sequence: CASSSGTGSSGANVLTF. The DNA read from the CDR3 is TGTGCCAGTAGTTCCGGGACAGGGTCCTCTGGGGCCAACGTC.

This clone occurred many times. Sequencing ends 3 residues short of the CDR3 end; the germline J gene provides the rest. The V call is TRBV27, the J call TRBJ2-7, with TRBD2 identical over 9 bases. Trimming cost V 0 bases and J 0 bases; bases outside gene matches: 9. The CDR3 runs 18 residues. Germline loops: CDR1 MNHEY, CDR2 SMNVEV (reference sequence). The part of the CDR3 DNA that was read is TGTGCCAGCAGTTTATCTGCCCCACATAGCGGGAGCTCCTACGAG. Its translation: CASSLSAPHSGSSYE. The entire CDR3 protein reads CASSLSAPHSGSSYEQYF.

This clone was picked up many times. The observed sequence ends 3 residues before the CDR3 terminus, with the missing tail filled in from the germline J gene. The chain links TRBV12-3 or TRBV12-4 to TRBJ2-1; D is unclear. The CDR3 has 13 amino acids. Trimming left V 5 bases short and J 6 bases short, with 11 bases between. The CDR3 region is CASSISSRNEQFF. CDR3 bases read: TGTGCCAGCAGTATCTCTAGTCGCAATGAG.

This clone was seen repeatedly, ten times or more. Read coverage stops 3 residues before the CDR3 terminus; the germline J gene supplies the remainder. The chain joins TRBV30 to TRBJ1-5, with D possibly matching TRBD1 (6 bases). Looked up from germline, CDR1 is GTSNPN and CDR2 is SVGIG (reference sequence). The CDR3 totals 15 residues. The V end was cut by 3 bases, the J end by 3 bases, with 15 bases between. CDR3 loop: CAWSGGQSNNQPQHF. The sequenced part of the CDR3 DNA is TGTGCCTGGAGCGGGGGGCAGAGCAACAATCAGCCC.

In this sample, this clone turned up many times. The read falls 3 residues short of the CDR3 end, and the missing part is taken from the germline J gene. This chain uses TRBV28 with TRBJ1-2; maybe TRBD1 (6 bases). Deletions cut 3 bases from V and 2 bases from J, with 10 bases between. CDR3 size: 14 residues. Germline V lookup: CDR1 MDHEN, CDR2 SYDVKM. Incomplete CDR3 DNA: TGTGCCAGCAGTTTGACAGGCTCCAACTATGGC. Its translation is CASSLTGSNYG. The whole CDR3 protein is CASSLTGSNYGYTF.

The table lists this clone with many counts. The CDR3 extends 3 residues past the end of the read, so its final part is completed from the germline J gene. The J gene is TRBJ1-4, the V gene TRBV14, with a weak D call TRBD1 (5 bases). Trimming took off 3 bases at V and 4 bases at J, with 9 bases between the two ends. Per the germline V gene, CDR1 is SGHDN and CDR2 is FVKESK. CDR3 length: 14 amino acids. The part of the CDR3 DNA that was read is TGTGCCAGCAGCCAGGGGGGGTTTAATGAAAAA. It yields the protein CASSQGGFNEK. The full CDR3 is CASSQGGFNEKLFF.